These 26 T cell receptor beta chains were sequenced from one sample in a study of OX40 agonist ivuxolimab in advanced cancers. Sequencing was performed with immunoSEQ multiplex PCR; in TCRdb, only in-frame clones are kept and a portion is missing. The table includes about 140,000 clones, 90% detected once. Sequenced here: CD4+ or CD8+ T cells sorted from blood, sampled in a trial of the OX40 agonist ivuxolimab. The receptors derive from an adult with an advanced solid tumor such as melanoma, head and neck, liver or kidney cancer.

The chain combines TRBV28 with TRBJ1-2; D perhaps matches TRBD1 (5 bases). The germline CDR1 and CDR2 sequences are MDHEN and SYDVKM. V was cut by 5 bases and J by 5 bases, with 21 bases left in between. This CDR3 is 16 amino acids long. This CDR3 reads CASSTHRRGYKYGYTF. In nucleotides, the CDR3 is TGTGCCAGCAGTACCCACAGGAGGGGATATAAATATGGCTACACCTTC.

The sample holds one count of this clone. The chain joins TRBV6-5 to TRBJ1-3; no clear D gene. The V gene's germline CDR1 is MNHEY and CDR2 SVGAGI. Trimming stripped 7 bases from V and 2 bases from J, with 3 bases between. This CDR3 has 11 residues. The CDR3 region is CASTAGNTIYF. The CDR3 DNA reads as TGTGCCAGCACCGCTGGAAACACCATATATTTT.

The V gene is TRBV9, the J gene TRBJ2-7; TRBD2 agrees at 11 bases. The germline gives CDR1 SGDLS, CDR2 YYNGEE. This CDR3 is built from 17 residues. With 0 bases clipped from V and 1 base from J, the junction kept 6 bases outside the gene matches. In DNA, the CDR3 is TGTGCCAGCAGCGTAGGGGCTAGCGGGAGGCCATCCTACGAGCAGTACTTC. The encoded protein is CASSVGASGRPSYEQYF.

This chain's CDR3 is CASSLRAAYEQYF. CDR3 in DNA: TGTGCCAGCAGTTTAAGGGCAGCCTACGAGCAGTACTTC. V and J are TRBV27 and TRBJ2-7; D uncertain. CDR3 length: 13 residues. V was cut by 2 bases and J by 2 bases, with 7 bases left in between. The germline V gene encodes CDR1 MNHEY and CDR2 SMNVEV (reference sequence).

The J gene is TRBJ2-7, the V gene TRBV7-9; the D gene is possibly TRBD2 (5 bases). Germline V lookup: CDR1 SEHNR, CDR2 FQNEAQ (reference sequence). V lost 8 bases, J lost 5 bases, and 16 bases lay in between. The CDR3 contains 13 residues. The CDR3 loop is CASGLPEVDEQYF. For the CDR3, the DNA is TGTGCCAGCGGACTGCCTGAGGTAGACGAGCAGTACTTC. The full variable domain, completed using reference TRBV7-9 and TRBJ2-7, is DTGVSQNPRHKITKRGQNVTFRCDPISEHNRLYWYRQTLGQGPEFLTYFQNEAQLEKSRLLSDRFSAERPKGSFSTLEIQRTEQGDSAMYLCASGLPEVDEQYFGPGTRLTVT.

The chain couples TRBV28 to TRBJ2-2; D is undetermined. Trimming removed 3 bases at V and 5 bases at J, with 13 bases between. The CDR3 covers 15 residues. CDR1 and CDR2 (germline): MDHEN, SYDVKM. The CDR3 is CASSFRIAGTGELFF. CDR3 nucleotide sequence: TGTGCCAGCAGTTTTCGGATAGCAGGAACCGGGGAGCTGTTTTTT.

CDR3 region: CATRGGLAGLTDTQYF. CDR3 nucleotides: TGCGCCACCAGGGGGGGACTAGCGGGACTCACAGATACGCAGTATTTT. The V and J genes are TRBV5-1 and TRBJ2-3; TRBD2 agrees at 13 bases. The junction had 9 bases not matched to a gene; V was cut back by 9 bases and J by 2 bases. The CDR3 has 16 amino acids. In germline, CDR1 is SGHRS, CDR2 YFSETQ.

The DNA of the CDR3 is TGTGCCAGCTCACCACAGGGGTTGGACTATGGCTACACCTTC. This gives the protein CASSPQGLDYGYTF. V and J are TRBV18 and TRBJ1-2, with D perhaps TRBD1 (5 bases). This CDR3 is built from 14 residues. Trimming stripped 1 base from V and 3 bases from J, with 9 bases between. Germline loops: CDR1 KGHSH, CDR2 LQKENI.

CDR3 nucleotides: TGTGCCAGTAGTATAGAACAGGATGAGCAGTTCTTC. This gives the protein CASSIEQDEQFF. This sequence joins TRBV19 and TRBJ2-1; maybe TRBD1 (5 bases). The CDR3 is 12 residues long. Per the germline V gene, CDR1 is LNHDA and CDR2 is SQIVND (reference sequence). V was shortened by 0 bases and J by 8 bases, with 5 bases between the two germline ends.

The chain is built from TRBV7-9 and TRBJ2-1; maybe TRBD2 (5 bases). CDR1 and CDR2 (germline): SEHNR, FQNEAQ (reference sequence). V was shortened by 5 bases and J by 2 bases, with 16 bases between the two germline ends. The CDR3 is 16 amino acids. CDR3 sequence (DNA): TGTGCCAGCAGCCCTTGGCGGGCCGGGGCCTACAATGAGCAGTTCTTC. It yields the protein CASSPWRAGAYNEQFF.

The chain links TRBV10-3 to TRBJ1-1; TRBD1 matches 9 bases. The CDR3 totals 15 residues. Germline V gives CDR1 ENHRY, CDR2 SYGVKD. V dropped 8 bases and J dropped 1; count of bases not matched to a gene: 8. CDR3 residues: CAISGTGPGNTEAFF. In DNA, the CDR3 is TGTGCCATCTCCGGGACAGGGCCTGGGAACACTGAAGCTTTCTTT.

The chain uses TRBV28 and TRBJ2-7, with TRBD2 matching over 11 bases. V lost 5 bases to trimming and J lost 3 bases; unmatched junction nucleotides: 21. The CDR3 runs to 20 residues. Germline loops: CDR1 MDHEN, CDR2 SYDVKM. The CDR3 DNA follows: TGTGCCAGCAGTCCCTCGTTAATAGCGGGAGGGTCCGGATCCCACTACGAGCAGTACTTC. As protein: CASSPSLIAGGSGSHYEQYF.

V is TRBV30 and J is TRBJ1-4; D is unclear. The CDR3 runs 11 residues. V lost 4 bases and J 7 bases, leaving 7 bases between the germline ends. Germline V gives CDR1 GTSNPN, CDR2 SVGIG (reference sequence). The CDR3 region is CAWTLTEKLFF. The CDR3 DNA reads TGTGCCTGGACCTTAACTGAAAAACTGTTTTTT. The entire variable domain, with the rest obtained from reference TRBV30 and TRBJ1-4, is as follows: SQTIHQWPATLVQPVGSPLSLECTVEGTSNPNLYWYRQAAGRGLQLLFYSVGIGQISSEVPQNLSASRPQDRQFILSSKKLLLSDSGFYLCAWTLTEKLFFGSGTQLSVL.

About this clone: Distinct nucleotide sequences in the sample also encode this CDR3. V gene TRBV28 combines with J gene TRBJ1-2, with unresolved D. The CDR3 spans 11 residues. Germline CDR1 MDHEN, CDR2 SYDVKM. Deletions cut 4 bases from V and 8 bases from J, with 8 bases between. DNA of the CDR3: TGTGCCAGCAGTTCCCCCCGGGGCTACACCTTC. Translating gives CASSSPRGYTF.

CDR3 in DNA: TGTGCCACCAGCAGGTCCACTAGCGCCCGCACAGATACGCAGTATTTT. Protein product: CATSRSTSARTDTQYF. This chain connects TRBV15 to TRBJ2-3; the match to TRBD2 covers 7 bases. This CDR3 has 16 amino acids. CDR1 is LNHNV, CDR2 YYDKDF, per germline (reference sequence). V trimming: 3 bases; J trimming: 1 base; junction bases outside the gene matches: 7.

This clone has only one observation. The chain carries TRBV4-2 and TRBJ2-1, with D perhaps TRBD2 (6 bases). V was pared by 0 bases and J by 6 bases, with 15 bases between. Germline V gene lookup returns CDR1 LGHNA and CDR2 YNFKEQ. The CDR3 length is 16 residues. CDR3 sequence: CASSQEDGGQSNEQFF. The CDR3 region has the DNA TGTGCCAGCAGCCAAGAGGACGGGGGTCAATCCAATGAGCAGTTCTTC.

CDR3 sequence (DNA): TGTGCTAGTGGTTTGGAAGGCGGAAGCTCCTACAATGAGCAGTTCTTC. It yields the protein CASGLEGGSSYNEQFF. The chain recombines TRBV12-5 with TRBJ2-1; D unclear. The germline V gene has CDR1 LGHNT and CDR2 FRNRAP. The CDR3 has 16 residues. Between the trimmed V and J ends, which lost 1 base and 0 bases, there was a span of 10 bases.

V gene TRBV4-2 combines with J gene TRBJ2-1; 11 nucleotides align to TRBD2. The CDR3 covers 20 residues. V lost 0 bases, J lost 2 bases, and 12 bases stayed unmatched. Per the germline V gene, CDR1 is LGHNA and CDR2 is YNFKEQ. The CDR3 spells CASSQEGTSGRIGAYNEQFF. In nucleotides, the CDR3 is TGTGCCAGCAGCCAAGAAGGAACTAGCGGGAGAATAGGGGCCTACAATGAGCAGTTCTTC.

The chain employs TRBV6-5 and TRBJ2-7, with D uncertain. V dropped 6 bases and J dropped 1 base, with 10 bases sitting between them. CDR1 is MNHEY, CDR2 SVGAGI, per germline. The CDR3 runs 13 residues. CDR3 in amino acids: CASSTGLSYEQYF. Written as DNA, the CDR3 is TGTGCCAGCAGCACCGGGCTTTCCTACGAGCAGTACTTC.

The chain is built from TRBV6-4 and TRBJ2-1; 8 positions agree with TRBD2. Germline values: CDR1 MRHNA, CDR2 SNTAGT. The CDR3 has 15 amino acids. Trimming took 6 bases from V and 3 from J; bases not matched to a gene: 7. The CDR3 loop reads CASRKLAGSYNEQFF. DNA of the CDR3: TGTGCCAGCAGGAAGTTAGCGGGGAGCTACAATGAGCAGTTCTTC.

The chain combines TRBV5-1 with TRBJ2-1, with 12 bases that match TRBD2. The V segment lost 1 base and the J segment 7 bases; nucleotides outside the gene matches: 6. CDR1 is SGHRS and CDR2 is YFSETQ in the germline V gene. The CDR3 covers 16 residues. CDR3 sequence: CASSLQTSGSENEQFF. CDR3 sequence (DNA): TGCGCCAGCAGCTTGCAGACTAGCGGGAGTGAAAATGAGCAGTTCTTC.

The chain combines TRBV29-1 with TRBJ1-1; D is perhaps TRBD1 (6 bases). Trimming left V 2 bases short and J 0 bases short, with 7 bases between. Germline-derived CDR1 and CDR2 are SQVTM and ANQGSEA. This CDR3 comprises 13 residues. The CDR3 protein is CSVEKGVNTEAFF. In nucleotides, the CDR3 is TGCAGCGTTGAAAAGGGGGTGAACACTGAAGCTTTCTTT. The full variable domain, rest sourced from reference TRBV29-1 and TRBJ1-1, is SAVISQKPSRDICQRGTSLTIQCQVDSQVTMMFWYRQQPGQSLTLIATANQGSEATYESGFVIDKFPISRPNLTFSTLTVSNMSPEDSSIYLCSVEKGVNTEAFFGQGTRLTVV.

The V gene is TRBV7-9, the J gene TRBJ1-4, with unresolved D. This CDR3 has 11 amino acids. CDR1 and CDR2 from the germline V gene are SEHNR and FQNEAQ (reference sequence). V was shortened by 5 bases and J by 5 bases, with 3 bases between the two germline ends. The CDR3 region is CASSRNEKLFF. CDR3 coding DNA: TGTGCCAGCAGCCGGAATGAAAAACTGTTTTTT.

The chain couples TRBV28 to TRBJ1-5; D unresolved. Trimming left V 7 bases short and J 0 bases short, with 16 bases between. The CDR3 loop spans 16 amino acids. Germline CDR1 and CDR2: MDHEN and SYDVKM. DNA for the CDR3: TGTGCCAGCACCCTCGGAGGACTCGTTAGCAATCAGCCCCAGCATTTT. This codes for CASTLGGLVSNQPQHF.

The chain combines TRBV18 with TRBJ2-7, with D possibly matching TRBD2 (7 bases). Germline V gives CDR1 KGHSH, CDR2 LQKENI. The V gene lost 0 bases and the J gene lost 0 bases, with 9 bases spanning the gap. This CDR3 comprises 15 residues. The CDR3 region has the DNA TGTGCCAGCTCACCACCTGGGGGGGCCTCCTACGAGCAGTACTTC. It codes for CASSPPGGASYEQYF.

The rearrangement joins TRBV28 to TRBJ2-3, with 7 bases identical to TRBD2. Trimming took 3 bases from V and 13 from J; bases not matched to a gene: 4. Germline lookup yields CDR1 MDHEN and CDR2 SYDVKM. This CDR3 is built from 11 residues. This chain's CDR3 is CASSFAREEYF. The CDR3 DNA is TGTGCCAGCAGTTTTGCCCGGGAGGAGTATTTT.